A single TCR beta chain is shown here with its context. Authors' data handling: From reference gene primer amplification, estimates of nucleated cell counts were derived. Sequenced by immunoSEQ multiplex PCR; TCRdb stores in-frame clones only, minus some. V and J calls and clone size are as listed in that table; D and trimming were resolved from the DNA. The sample includes 160,000 or so clones, 80% of them seen just once. The data were obtained in a study of blood T cell repertoires in COVID-19. About the study: Italy, Spain and the United States were the sources of the convalescent and acute COVID-19 samples.

The germline V gene encodes CDR1 KGHSH and CDR2 LQKENI. The CDR3 totals 14 residues. V dropped 1 base and J dropped 6 bases, with 12 bases sitting between them. The gene calls are TRBV18 and TRBJ1-2; the D is unclear. The sample was peripheral blood. The TCR originated in a man aged 60-69 years with acute or convalescent COVID-19. The CDR3 region is CASSPLLSPNGYTF. CDR3 in DNA: TGTGCCAGCTCACCACTTCTTAGTCCCAATGGCTACACCTTC. Full variable domain (remainder filled in from reference TRBV18 and TRBJ1-2): NAGVMQNPRHLVRRRGQEARLRCSPMKGHSHVYWYRQLPEEGLKFMVYLQKENIIDESGMPKERFSAEFPKEGPSILRIQQVVRGDSAAYFCASSPLLSPNGYTFGSGTRLTVV.